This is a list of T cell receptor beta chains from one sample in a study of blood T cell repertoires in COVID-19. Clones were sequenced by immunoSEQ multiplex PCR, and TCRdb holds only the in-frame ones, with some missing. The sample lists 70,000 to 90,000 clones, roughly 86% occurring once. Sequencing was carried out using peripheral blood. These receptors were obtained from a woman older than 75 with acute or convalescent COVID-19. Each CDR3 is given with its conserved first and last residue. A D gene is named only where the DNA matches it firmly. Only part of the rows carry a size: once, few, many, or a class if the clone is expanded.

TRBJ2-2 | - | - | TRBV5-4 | CASSFGRGRTGELFF | TGTGCCAGCAGCTTCGGCAGGGGACGCACCGGGGAGCTGTTTTTT
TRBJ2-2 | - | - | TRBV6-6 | CASSPRGGTGELFF | TGTGCCAGCAGCCCAAGGGGGGGCACCGGGGAGCTGTTTTTT
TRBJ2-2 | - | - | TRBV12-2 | CASRPTPKREAFSVDTGELFF | TGTGCAAGTCGCCCCACCCCCAAGCGGGAGGCTTTCTCAGTAGACACCGGGGAGCTGTTTTTT
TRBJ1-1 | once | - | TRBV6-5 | CASIGVGNTEAFF | TGTGCCAGCATCGGGGTGGGTAACACTGAAGCTTTCTTT
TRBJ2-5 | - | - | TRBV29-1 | CSVAHGEETQYF | TGCAGCGTCGCCCACGGGGAGGAGACCCAGTACTTC
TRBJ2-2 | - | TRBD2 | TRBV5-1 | CASMKIAGATRTGELFF | TGCGCCAGCATGAAAATAGCGGGAGCCACGAGGACCGGGGAGCTGTTTTTT
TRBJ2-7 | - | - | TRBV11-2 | CASSLAGPYEQYF | TGTGCCAGCAGCTTAGCAGGGCCCTACGAGCAGTACTTC
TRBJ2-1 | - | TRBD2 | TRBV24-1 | CATRAGGGHEQFF | TGTGCCACCAGAGCGGGAGGGGGCCATGAGCAGTTCTTC
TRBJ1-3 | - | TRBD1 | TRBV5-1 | CASSPQTGVVGNTIYF | TGCGCCAGCAGCCCTCAGACAGGGGTGGTTGGAAACACCATATATTTT
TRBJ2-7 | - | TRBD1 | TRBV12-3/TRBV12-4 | CASSRTGYEQYF | TGTGCCAGCAGTAGGACAGGGTACGAGCAGTACTTC
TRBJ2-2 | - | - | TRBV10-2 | CASSGPGVPGELFF | TGCGCCAGCAGTGGTCCAGGGGTTCCCGGGGAGCTGTTTTTT
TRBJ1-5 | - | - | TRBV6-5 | CASTDAGGSNQPQHF | TGTGCCAGCACCGACGCGGGGGGCAGCAATCAGCCCCAGCATTTT
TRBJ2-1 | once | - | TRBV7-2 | CASSPRGTSSYNEQFF | TGTGCCAGCAGCCCTCGGGGGACCAGCTCCTACAATGAGCAGTTCTTC
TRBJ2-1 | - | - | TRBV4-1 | CASSQEGQRSSYNEQFF | TGCGCCAGCAGCCAAGAAGGTCAGCGAAGCTCCTACAATGAGCAGTTCTTC
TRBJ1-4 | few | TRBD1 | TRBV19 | CASSVGQGFEKLFF | TGTGCCAGTAGCGTCGGACAGGGGTTTGAAAAACTGTTTTTT
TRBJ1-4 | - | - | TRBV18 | CASSPTGTTNEKLFF | TGTGCCAGCTCACCCACAGGAACAACTAATGAAAAACTGTTTTTT
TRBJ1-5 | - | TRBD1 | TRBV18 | CASSPAMGQGTAQHF | TGTGCCAGCTCACCAGCAATGGGACAGGGGACAGCCCAGCATTTT
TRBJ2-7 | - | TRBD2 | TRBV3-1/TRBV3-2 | CASSQDPLAGTYEQYF | TGTGCCAGCAGCCAAGATCCACTAGCGGGTACCTACGAGCAGTACTTC
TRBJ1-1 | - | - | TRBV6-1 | CASSEHDGVNTEAFF | TGTGCCAGCAGTGAACATGACGGGGTGAACACTGAAGCTTTCTTT
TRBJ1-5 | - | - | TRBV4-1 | CASSPGDSRQPQHF | TGCGCCAGCAGCCCGGGGGACTCGAGACAGCCCCAGCATTTT
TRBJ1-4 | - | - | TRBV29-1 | CSVGGGDGEKLFF | TGCAGCGTTGGAGGGGGAGATGGTGAAAAACTGTTTTTT
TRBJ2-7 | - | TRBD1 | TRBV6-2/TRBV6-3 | CASSYSTLRRDRENEQYF | TGTGCCAGCAGTTACTCGACTCTAAGGCGGGACAGGGAAAACGAGCAGTACTTC
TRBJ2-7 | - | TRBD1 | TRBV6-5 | CASSVFRDRGNEQYF | TGTGCCAGCAGCGTATTCCGGGACAGGGGGAACGAGCAGTACTTC
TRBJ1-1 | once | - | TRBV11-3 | CASSSPYDGNTEAFF | TGTGCCAGCAGCTCCCCCTACGATGGGAACACTGAAGCTTTCTTT
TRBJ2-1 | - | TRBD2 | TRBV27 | CASSESGGRIGNEQFF | TGTGCCAGCTCGGAATCGGGCGGGAGAATAGGTAATGAGCAGTTCTTC
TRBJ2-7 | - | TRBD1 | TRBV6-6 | CASSFGQGEKYF | TGTGCCAGCAGTTTCGGACAGGGGGAGAAGTACTTC
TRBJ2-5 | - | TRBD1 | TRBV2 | CASSWTGGETQYF | TGTGCCAGCTCGTGGACAGGGGGGGAGACCCAGTACTTC
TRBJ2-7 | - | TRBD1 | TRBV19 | CASSQDRSYEQYF | TGTGCCAGTAGTCAGGACAGGTCCTACGAGCAGTACTTC
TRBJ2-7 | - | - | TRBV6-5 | CASSRPGTRTYEQYF | TGTGCCAGCAGCCGACCGGGGACAAGAACCTACGAGCAGTACTTC
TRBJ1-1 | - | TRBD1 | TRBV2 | CASSDYSTGDAFF | TGTGCCAGCAGTGATTATAGTACAGGGGATGCTTTCTTT
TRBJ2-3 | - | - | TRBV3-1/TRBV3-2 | CASSASTGRTQYF | TGTGCCAGCAGCGCATCGACCGGCAGGACGCAGTATTTT
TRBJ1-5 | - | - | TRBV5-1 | CASSLDSYSNQPQHF | TGCGCCAGCAGCTTGGATTCGTATAGCAATCAGCCCCAGCATTTT
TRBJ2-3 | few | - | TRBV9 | CASSVGVRDTQYF | TGTGCCAGCAGCGTCGGGGTTAGAGATACGCAGTATTTT
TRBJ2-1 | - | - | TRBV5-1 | CASSRELAAYNEQFF | TGCGCCAGCAGCCGAGAACTAGCAGCATACAATGAGCAGTTCTTC
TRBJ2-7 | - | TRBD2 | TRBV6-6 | CASSPRLAGVPGWEQYF | TGTGCCAGCAGTCCCCGACTAGCGGGAGTTCCCGGGTGGGAGCAGTACTTC
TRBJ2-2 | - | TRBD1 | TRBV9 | CASSVQGASTGELFF | TGTGCCAGCAGCGTGCAGGGGGCGAGCACCGGGGAGCTGTTTTTT
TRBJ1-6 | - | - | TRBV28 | CASNLGGDNSPLHF | TGTGCCAGCAACTTGGGGGGTGATAATTCACCCCTCCACTTT
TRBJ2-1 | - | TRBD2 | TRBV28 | CASRTSGGPYNEQFF | TGTGCCAGCAGAACTAGCGGGGGGCCATACAATGAGCAGTTCTTC
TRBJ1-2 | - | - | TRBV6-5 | CASNPAWGLGGGYTF | TGTGCCAGCAACCCCGCGTGGGGCCTCGGGGGTGGCTACACCTTC
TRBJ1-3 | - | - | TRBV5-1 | CASSLSGLSTIYF | TGCGCCAGCAGCTTGTCGGGATTGTCCACCATATATTTT